The following is a T cell receptor (beta chain) sequence with its context. The data originate from a study of blood T cell repertoires in COVID-19. Study in general: From the United States, Italy and Spain came samples of acute and convalescent COVID-19.

Sequenced by immunoSEQ multiplex PCR; TCRdb stores in-frame clones only, minus some. Counted here are 300,000 to 500,000 clones, roughly 90% occurring once; the ten biggest clones make up around 0.97%. The CDR3 is made up of 13 amino acids. CDR1 and CDR2 from the germline V gene are SGHDT and YYEEEE. Trimming shortened V by 0 bases and J by 7 bases, and 10 bases separated the two germline ends. The chain carries TRBV5-6 and TRBJ2-5, with D possibly matching TRBD2 (5 bases). This TCR derives from a woman aged 25 to 39 with acute COVID-19. The sample consisted of PBMCs or T cells enriched from blood (not recorded which). The CDR3 spells CASSLVQSGTQYF. The CDR3 region has the DNA TGTGCCAGCAGCTTGGTTCAAAGCGGGACCCAGTACTTC. The full variable domain, in which reference TRBV5-6 and TRBJ2-5 provide the parts outside the CDR3, is DAGVTQSPTHLIKTRGQQVTLRCSPKSGHDTVSWYQQALGQGPQFIFQYYEEEERQRGNFPDRFSGHQFPNYSSELNVNALLLGDSALYLCASSLVQSGTQYFGPGTRLLVL.